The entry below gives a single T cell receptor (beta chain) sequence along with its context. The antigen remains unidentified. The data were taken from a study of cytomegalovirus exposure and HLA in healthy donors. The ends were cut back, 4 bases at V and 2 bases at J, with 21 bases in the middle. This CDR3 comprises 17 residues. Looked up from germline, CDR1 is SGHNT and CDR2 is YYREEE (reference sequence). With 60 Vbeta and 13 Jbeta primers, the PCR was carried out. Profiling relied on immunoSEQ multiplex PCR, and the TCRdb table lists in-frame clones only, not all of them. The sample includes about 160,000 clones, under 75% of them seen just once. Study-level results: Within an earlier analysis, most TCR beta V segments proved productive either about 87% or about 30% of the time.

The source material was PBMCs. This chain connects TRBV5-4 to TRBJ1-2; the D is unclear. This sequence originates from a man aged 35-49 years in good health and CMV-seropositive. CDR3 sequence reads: CASSPKGPPRENYGYTF. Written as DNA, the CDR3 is TGTGCCAGCAGCCCAAAAGGACCTCCAAGGGAGAACTATGGCTACACCTTC.